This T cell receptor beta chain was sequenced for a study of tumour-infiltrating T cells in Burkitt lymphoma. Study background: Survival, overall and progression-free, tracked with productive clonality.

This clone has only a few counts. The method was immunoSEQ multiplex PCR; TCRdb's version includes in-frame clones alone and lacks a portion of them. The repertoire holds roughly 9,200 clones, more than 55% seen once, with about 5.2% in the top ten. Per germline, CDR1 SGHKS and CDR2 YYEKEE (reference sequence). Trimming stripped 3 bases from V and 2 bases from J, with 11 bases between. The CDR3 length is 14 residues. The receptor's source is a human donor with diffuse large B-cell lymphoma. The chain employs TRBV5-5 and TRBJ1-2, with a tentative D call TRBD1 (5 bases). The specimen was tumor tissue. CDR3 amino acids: CASSYATANYGYTF. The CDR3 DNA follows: TGTGCCAGCAGCTACGCGACAGCCAACTATGGCTACACCTTC.